This paragraph reports one T cell receptor beta chain. The antigen it binds to is not known. The record has no base qualities; no much larger clone is one base away. Preparation of the library involved the immunoSEQ multiplex PCR assay. For the multiplex PCR, a mixture combining 60 forward primers for TCR Vbeta segments and 13 reverse primers for TCR Jbeta segments was used. The CDR3 region of rearranged TCR beta genes was amplified from genomic DNA by a multiplex PCR assay. On the Illumina HiSeq System, the amplified TCR beta libraries were sequenced as 87-base-pair reads. The authors' analysis ran thus. In a later analysis, around 80 million unique TCR beta chains were counted across the 500 to 850 repertoires, and roughly 9.9 million of these chains were shared by at least two donors. Raw reads were error-corrected and collapsed into unique sequences by a nearest-neighbor algorithm in which closely related sequences were merged to remove PCR and sequencing errors. V, D and J gene segments were assigned by aligning CDR3 sequences to IMGT reference sequences. For a sequence to be retained, at least a six-nucleotide match to both a V gene segment and a J gene segment was required. Rearrangements were classified as productive when the CDR3 lacked stop codons and remained in frame with V and J, and all other rearrangements were classified as non-productive. Following IMGT convention, CDR3 was defined as the stretch from the second conserved V-encoded cysteine to the conserved J-encoded phenylalanine. The earlier analysis of about 620 of the donors excluded sequences that lacked an unambiguous match to a single V gene segment. An earlier analysis of just under 600 of the donors called V segments functional above 56.7% productive rearrangements and segregating when the between-donor standard deviation exceeded 5%. A statistical classification framework was developed to diagnose cytomegalovirus status using the catalog of TCR beta chain sequences. In a later analysis, V and J genes were assigned by comparing TCR nucleotide sequences against IMGT/GENE-DB human TR gene sequences. A later analysis assigned CDR3 sequences and most-parsimonious VDJ recombination scenarios with the TCRdist pipeline. In a later analysis, every TCR beta chain was defined by the combination of its CDR3 amino acid sequence and its V-gene family, and reads without a unique V-gene family were dropped. As a way to deal with suspected cross-contamination and a sequencing artifact, a later analysis dropped hundreds of nucleotide sequences that were highly shared and had low generation probability. In a later analysis, a clonal expansion index was calculated for each public chain from normalized within-repertoire ranks of inferred template counts. Generation probabilities in a later analysis came from a VDJ recombination model fitted to out-of-frame rearrangements, and those results were checked against IGoR. A later analysis scored TCR-TCR, TCR-HLA and TCR-CMV co-occurrence with hypergeometric tests, applying a repertoire-size bias correction to TCR pairs. To estimate false discovery rates, a later analysis permuted the HLA or CMV assignments 20 times. In a later analysis, co-occurring TCRs were grouped using DBSCAN, and TCRdist sequence similarity was added for clustering within HLA-allele-positive subsets. Repertoires with fewer than 30,000 or more than 120,000 public chains, plus five repertoires with anomalous nucleotide sharing, were excluded from co-occurrence clustering. Drawn from immuneACCESS, this table holds only the in-frame rearrangements with V and J called that TCRdb kept. Clones are partly lost; checked studies trace under half to an unresolved V gene and leave the rest unexplained. D and trimming were read from the DNA, whereas the V and J calls and clone size are those reported in that table. For this sample there are 160,000 or so clones; about 73% appear just once. The top ten constitute 2.5% to 3.5% of the sample.

The data derive from a study of cytomegalovirus exposure and HLA in healthy donors (dated by TCRdb to the late 2010s). About the full investigation: An earlier analysis of approximately 640 of the donors reported 250 to 300 Gb of sequence data and 100 million to 130 million unique TCR beta sequences from 150 million to 200 million T cells. In a later genetic analysis, genome-wide SNP genotypes for about 55% of the roughly 700 donors were used, and that subset was treated as a discovery cohort. Typing coverage differed by locus: A, B, C, DRB1 and DQB1 were typed in roughly 629-640 donors, DQA1 in 522, DPA1 in nearly 610, and DPB1 in just under 490. An early release covering about 600 HLA-typed donors comprised about 290 gigabases of sequencing data and tens of millions of unique TCR sequences. Of the approximately 400 genotyped donors, over 70% fell in the genetic ancestry cluster associated with self-reported Caucasian donors. All discovery cohort repertoires had been generated using a single sequencing platform. The study profiled the T cell repertoires of 550 to 700 subjects by immunosequencing and related them to cytomegalovirus serostatus. In addition to the first cohort of several hundred subjects, a separate validation cohort of some 120 different subjects was used. The study combined high-throughput TCR immunosequencing, statistical association of individual TCRs with disease status, and machine learning to predict cytomegalovirus infection status. In the later analysis, no new phenotypic data were used to find candidate immune exposures; instead, reliance was placed on TCR beta sequences and their occurrence across donors. An earlier analysis of 500 to 650 of the donors applied high-throughput TCR beta sequencing to assess whether each TCR beta V gene segment acted as functional or pseudogenic. Class I and class II HLA loci were covered by the typing at four-digit resolution. The study was designed to test whether signatures of past pathogen exposure could be identified by cataloging public T cell receptors. Because of strong linkage in the cohort, 5 or 6 DR-DQ haplotypes were treated as single units for association and clustering. Donor age, sex, ethnicity and CMV serostatus were compiled together with the repertoire data. A later analysis re-examined previously published TCR beta repertoires from around 670 donors and added high-resolution HLA genotyping to investigate patterns of TCR occurrence. On average, roughly 250,000 unique TCR beta nucleotide sequences were sequenced per donor among about 400 genotyped donors of the cohort, with 15% to 20% of those sequences being non-productive.

General findings and caveats noted by the study authors: Linkage disequilibrium might explain the correlated functional status among segregating V segments, but an unknown experimental factor could not be excluded. Over 15 rarely observed V segments, including chromosome 9 orphons, were excluded from the earlier analysis of about 600 of the donors because counts were too low. Most CMV-associated TCR beta chains appeared to be HLA-restricted in a later analysis, and the HLA associations seemed to be driven largely by CMV exposure. For the cohort, immune exposure information was limited to CMV serostatus. According to a later analysis, parvovirus B19, influenza, CMV and Epstein-Barr virus appeared linked to several top co-occurrence clusters. In a later analysis, 15,000 to 20,000 TCR beta sequences were associated with specific HLA alleles at a false discovery rate of 0.05. A later genetic analysis reported fewer N-insertions in productive TCRs among donors in an Asian-associated ancestry cluster than the roughly 620-donor mean. An association between a missense DCLRE1C variant and V-gene and J-gene trimming of TCR beta chains was found in a later genetic analysis and replicated in an independent cohort. Cytomegalovirus status was reported to be diagnosed by the classifier with high specificity and sensitivity in both the original and validation cohorts. According to a later analysis, TCR association rates differed among HLA loci, with DRB1 alleles showing the most associated TCRs and HLA-C alleles showing the fewest. In vitro tests confirmed that a few of the cytomegalovirus-associated TCR beta chains recognize cytomegalovirus antigens. An earlier analysis of approximately 600 of the donors showed that most TCR beta V segments appeared in productive rearrangements either about 87% or about 30% of the time, which broadly matched IMGT annotations. In a later analysis, HLA-associated TCR beta chains showed more clonal expansion and lower generation probabilities than non-associated chains that were equally common. A cluster of highly shared sequence variants was judged likely to represent a technical artifact of the sequencing pipeline. In this cohort, only TCR beta chains were sequenced, and detectable features were limited by the absence of alpha or paired-chain data. According to the authors, the approach could potentially be generalized to other disease states and immunological phenotypes. The study gave a list of under 200 TCR beta chains associated with cytomegalovirus. Across donors, most TCR sequences were observed very rarely, whereas some public TCRs were present in many individuals. Presence/absence analyses assumed roughly uniform sequencing depth across donors, an assumption that may not hold. A further reported finding was that TCR beta sequences accurately predicted the HLA-A and HLA-B alleles for most subjects in the first cohort. Strong co-occurrence of HLA alleles, especially DR and DQ, made assigning TCR associations to individual alleles difficult. Because HLA typing was unavailable for some donors at each locus, only the typed subset was used in association tests.

The cohort comprised around 690 healthy bone marrow donors. At the time of sampling, all cohort members were nominally healthy, though unrecorded immune exposures were likely present. The donor tested CMV seronegative and was one of the 352 seronegative cohort members. A peripheral blood sample was collected from each donor, and TCR beta sequencing was performed on peripheral blood mononuclear cells. Genomic DNA extraction from the blood cell samples was performed with the Qiagen DNeasy Blood Extraction Kit. The clonotype was recovered from a middle-aged woman in good health and CMV-seronegative. Input material: PBMCs.

The CDR3 has the sequence CASSSGGLGYGTGELFF. Read as DNA, the sequence is TGTGCCAGCAGCTCCGGGGGTCTGGGATATGGCACCGGGGAGCTGTTTTTT. The sequence joins TRBV11-3 to TRBJ2-2; the D gene is perhaps TRBD2, from 6 matching bases. Inclusive of the bounding cysteine and phenylalanine, the CDR3 is 17 residues long. Only the CDR3 region is kept as DNA, spanning 51 bases read in frame from base 1. V and J lose 4 bases and 4 bases, and a span of 19 bases separates them. The germline V gene supplies CDR1 SGHNT and CDR2 YENEEA. With the rest looked up from the reference TRBV11-3 and TRBJ2-2 genes rather than sequenced, the full variable domain is EAGVVQSPRYKIIEKKQPVAFWCNPISGHNTLYWYLQNLGQGPELLIRYENEEAVDDSQLPKDRFSAERLKGVDSTLKIQPAELGDSAVYLCASSSGGLGYGTGELFFGEGSRLTVL.